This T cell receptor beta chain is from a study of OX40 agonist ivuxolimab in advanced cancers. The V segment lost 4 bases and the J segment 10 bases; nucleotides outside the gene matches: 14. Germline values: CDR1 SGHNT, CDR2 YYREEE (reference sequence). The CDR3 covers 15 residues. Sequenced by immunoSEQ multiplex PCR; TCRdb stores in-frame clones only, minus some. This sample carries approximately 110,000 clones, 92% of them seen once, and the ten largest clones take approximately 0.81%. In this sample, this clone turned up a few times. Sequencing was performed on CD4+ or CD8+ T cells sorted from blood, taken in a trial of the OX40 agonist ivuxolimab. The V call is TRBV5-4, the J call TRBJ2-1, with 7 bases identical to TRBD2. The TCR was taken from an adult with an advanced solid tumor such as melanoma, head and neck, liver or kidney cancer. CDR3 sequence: CASSPWGGGPREQFF. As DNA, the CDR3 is TGTGCCAGCAGCCCCTGGGGGGGAGGGCCTCGGGAGCAGTTCTTC.